This T cell receptor (beta chain) was sequenced during a study of blood T cell repertoires in COVID-19. Germline lookup yields CDR1 SGHTA and CDR2 FQGTGA. V gave up 6 bases and J gave up 4 bases; unmatched junction bases: 4. The CDR3 loop spans 15 amino acids. Study processing details: Estimation of nucleated cell counts was performed using reference gene primer amplification. Assay used: immunoSEQ multiplex PCR; TCRdb lists only in-frame clones, some missing. V and J calls and clone size are copied from that table; D and trimming were computed from the DNA. The sample lists more than 200,000 clones; 70% to 90% were seen once.

The chain couples TRBV7-3 to TRBJ2-2; 11 nucleotides agree with TRBD2. Sequenced sample: peripheral blood. The clonotype comes from a woman in her 40s who had recovered from COVID-19. CDR3 DNA: TGTGCCAGCAGTCCTGGACTAGCGGGCACCGGGGAGCTGTTTTTT. Translated, it gives CASSPGLAGTGELFF.